One T cell receptor (beta chain) is described in this entry. TCRdb processed the RACE reads anew with MiXCR; each CDR3 protein has one entry. Here the sample spans about 74,000 distinct CDR3 sequences, around 15% being singletons. The data derive from a study of human T cells and chemical hapten exposure. CDR1 is SGHAT and CDR2 is FQNNGV in the germline V gene. This CDR3 spans 16 amino acids. The V and J ends lost 5 bases and 3 bases respectively, with 19 bases between them. Time point defined: pre-sensitization, week 0. Sample treatment: therapeutic diphenylcyclopropenone sensitization with weekly scalp DPC.

This TCR was recovered from a woman aged 45-60 years with alopecia areata. Some clones in this sample may be carry-over from other donors' samples. The sample in question was whole blood, obtained in connection with sensitization to the hapten diphenylcyclopropenone (DPC). The gene calls are TRBV11-2 and TRBJ2-5; D perhaps matches TRBD2 (7 bases). For the CDR3, the DNA is TGTGCCAGCAGCCCCCAATGGGGGGCGGGAGAAGAGACCCAGTACTTC. Translating gives CASSPQWGAGEETQYF. Looking up the rest from reference TRBV11-2 and TRBJ2-5 gives the full variable domain: EAGVAQSPRYKIIEKRQSVAFWCNPISGHATLYWYQQILGQGPKLLIQFQNNGVVDDSQLPKDRFSAERLKGVDSTLKIQPAKLEDSAVYLCASSPQWGAGEETQYFGPGTRLLVL.